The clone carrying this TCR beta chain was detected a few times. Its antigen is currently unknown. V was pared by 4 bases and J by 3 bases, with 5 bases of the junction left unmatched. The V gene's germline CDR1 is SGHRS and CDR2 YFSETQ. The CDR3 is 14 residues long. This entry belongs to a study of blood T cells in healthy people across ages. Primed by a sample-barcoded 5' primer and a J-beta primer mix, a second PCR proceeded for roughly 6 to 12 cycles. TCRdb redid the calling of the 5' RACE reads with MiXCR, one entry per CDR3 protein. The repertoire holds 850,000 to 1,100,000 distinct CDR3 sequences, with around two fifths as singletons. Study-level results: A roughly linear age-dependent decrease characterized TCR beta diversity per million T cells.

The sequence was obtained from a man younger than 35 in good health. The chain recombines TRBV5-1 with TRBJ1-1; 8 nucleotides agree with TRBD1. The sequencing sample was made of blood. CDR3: CASSILQGDTEAFF. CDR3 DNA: TGCGCCAGCAGCATACTACAGGGGGACACTGAAGCTTTCTTT. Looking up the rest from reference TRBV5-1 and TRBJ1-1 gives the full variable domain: KAGVTQTPRYLIKTRGQQVTLSCSPISGHRSVSWYQQTPGQGLQFLFEYFSETQRNKGNFPGRFSGRQFSNSRSEMNVSTLELGDSALYLCASSILQGDTEAFFGQGTRLTVV.